This TCR beta chain was recovered during a study of graft-versus-host responses after intestinal transplantation. General study points: The authors found GvH clones in recipient marrow, some appearing first in ileum or blood. Those patients showing graft-donor T cell macrochimerism displayed high graft-versus-host to host-versus-graft clonal ratios in allografts.

About this clone itself: Its antigen is unidentified.

This CDR3 comprises 15 residues. Trimming took off 8 bases at V and 9 bases at J, with 20 bases between the two ends. Germline V gene lookup returns CDR1 ENHRY and CDR2 SYGVKD. Produced via immunoSEQ multiplex PCR; TCRdb's table is partial and in-frame only. The sample contains 35,000 to 45,000 clones, over 90% of which appear only once. The chain is built from TRBV10-3 and TRBJ1-6; D gene unclear. The receptor comes from a human patient who received an intestinal transplant, so some T cells may come from the graft donor. The specimen was PBMCs, collected 700 to 850 days after intestinal transplantation. CDR3: CAISSSKGDSSPLHF. CDR3 sequence (DNA): TGTGCCATCTCGTCGTCCAAGGGAGATAGTTCACCCCTCCACTTT.